A selection of T cell receptor beta chains follows, all from one sample in a study of cytomegalovirus exposure and HLA in healthy donors. TCRdb keeps only in-frame clones here, not all; method: immunoSEQ multiplex PCR. The sample consists of fewer than 80,000 clones, 67% of them appearing once. Sequenced input: PBMCs. Receptor source: a woman between 50 and 59 years old in good health and CMV-seropositive. The conserved cysteine and the conserved F or W are not part of the CDR3 here.

V	length	J	CDR3
TRBV11-2	14	TRBJ1-2	ASSLGSFGTGVGYT
TRBV9	13	TRBJ2-3	ASSVEFSRTDTQY
TRBV4-2	14	TRBJ2-2	ASSQDELAPPGELF
TRBV7-9	14	TRBJ1-2	ASSQGTSHLNYGYT
TRBV7-9	13	TRBJ2-1	ASSPGTGGESEQF
TRBV6-5	12	TRBJ1-1	ASSYSVEGTEAF
TRBV19	13	TRBJ2-5	ASSIAGGGVETQY
TRBV19	12	TRBJ1-5	ASRTSRGPQPQH
TRBV5-1	11	TRBJ2-1	ASSRQTANEQF
TRBV6-5	13	TRBJ2-7	ASSFYRTVTYEQY
TRBV2	12	TRBJ1-5	ASSGGQGNQPQH
TRBV7-6	12	TRBJ2-2	ASSRTENTGELF
TRBV6-5	13	TRBJ2-5	ASSYSRTGGRTQY
TRBV7-9	13	TRBJ1-4	ASSLAGRMDEKLF
TRBV7-2	14	TRBJ2-5	ATLAGYRGRRETQY
TRBV5-6	14	TRBJ1-3	ASSFFRTDSGNTIY
TRBV5-4	14	TRBJ2-2	ARSTLGGGGTGELF
TRBV6-1	11	TRBJ2-1	ASSDTGDNEQF
TRBV2	14	TRBJ2-1	ASNRRTSGGYNEQF
TRBV7-3	13	TRBJ2-1	ASSSPGTTDNEQF
TRBV30	11	TRBJ1-2	AWSPGGGYGYT
TRBV5-1	13	TRBJ1-4	ASSIGQGTNEKLF
TRBV28	12	TRBJ1-5	ASSPPDRYQPQH
TRBV2	11	TRBJ1-1	ASTRWGGTEAF
TRBV4-2	18	TRBJ2-7	ASSQAPWTSWAFISYEQY
TRBV10-2	11	TRBJ1-6	ASSESTETPLH
TRBV5-4	14	TRBJ2-1	ASSSRLAGLGNEQF
TRBV28	12	TRBJ1-1	ASRGTVQNTEAF
TRBV9	14	TRBJ2-3	ASSFSSRGGIDTQY
TRBV21-1	12	TRBJ1-2	ASSKYPPLYGYT
TRBV27	14	TRBJ2-2	ASSPRTGRNTGELF
TRBV6-5	12	TRBJ1-1	ASSYGGENTEAF
TRBV6-1	10	TRBJ2-5	ASYGLKETQY
TRBV7-2	11	TRBJ1-6	ASSLGAYSPLH
TRBV2	14	TRBJ1-3	ASSELRDSSGNTIY
TRBV5-5	14	TRBJ1-2	ASTLRGDSQLYGYT
TRBV7-3	12	TRBJ1-1	ASSLRGENTEAF
TRBV10-1	10	TRBJ2-7	ASSARESEQY
TRBV6-1	14	TRBJ2-2	ASSERGGIETGELF
TRBV5-4	13	TRBJ1-6	ASSPTGGGNSPLH
TRBV2	13	TRBJ1-2	ARVAPGESNYGYT
TRBV19	12	TRBJ1-1	ASSGGRANTEAF
TRBV5-1	15	TRBJ2-3	ASSLWSGGQEGDTQY
TRBV7-6	14	TRBJ1-1	ASSPLGGAYDTEAF
TRBV19	14	TRBJ1-5	ASSKTGSLSNQPQH
TRBV4-1	11	TRBJ1-6	ASSQDLDSPLH
TRBV5-1	10	TRBJ1-2	ASSSTGGGYT
TRBV5-8	13	TRBJ2-2	ASSLAGGYTGELF
TRBV5-1	12	TRBJ1-6	ASSRGQRDSPLH
TRBV6-5	13	TRBJ2-5	ASSYGLAEQETQY
TRBV7-9	12	TRBJ1-1	ASSDDRRNTEAF
TRBV7-9	11	TRBJ1-6	ASSNLSGSPLH
TRBV6-1	13	TRBJ1-1	ASSVTGGENTEAF
TRBV5-1	12	TRBJ2-7	ASSVGQGLYEQY
TRBV10-2	11	TRBJ1-1	ASSGQENTEAF
TRBV5-1	13	TRBJ2-1	ASSLASGRGSEQF
TRBV7-9	14	TRBJ1-3	ASSLRRGWSGNTIY
TRBV2	12	TRBJ1-1	ASVVQRMNTEAF
TRBV6-1	14	TRBJ1-1	ASSEAPGYLNTEAF